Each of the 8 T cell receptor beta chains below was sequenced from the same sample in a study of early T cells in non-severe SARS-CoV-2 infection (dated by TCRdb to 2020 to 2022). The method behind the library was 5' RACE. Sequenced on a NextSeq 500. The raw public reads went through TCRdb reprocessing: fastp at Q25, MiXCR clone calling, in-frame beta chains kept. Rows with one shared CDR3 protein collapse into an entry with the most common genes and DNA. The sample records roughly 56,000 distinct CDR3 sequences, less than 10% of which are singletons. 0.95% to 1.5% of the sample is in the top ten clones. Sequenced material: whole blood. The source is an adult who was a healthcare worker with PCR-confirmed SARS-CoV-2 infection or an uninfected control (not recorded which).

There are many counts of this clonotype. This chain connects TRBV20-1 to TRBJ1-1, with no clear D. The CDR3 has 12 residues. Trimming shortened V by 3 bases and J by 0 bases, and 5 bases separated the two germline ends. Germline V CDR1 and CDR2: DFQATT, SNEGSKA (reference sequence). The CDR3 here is CSARGLNTEAFF. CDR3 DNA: TGCAGTGCTAGGGGTCTGAACACTGAAGCTTTCTTT.

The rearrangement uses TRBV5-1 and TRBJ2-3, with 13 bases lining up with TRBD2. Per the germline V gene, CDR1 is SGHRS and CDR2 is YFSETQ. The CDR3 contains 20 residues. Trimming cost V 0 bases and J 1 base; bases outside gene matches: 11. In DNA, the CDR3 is TGCGCCAGCAGCTTGGCGTTAGGCCGGACTAGCGGGAGCCGCACAGATACGCAGTATTTT. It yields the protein CASSLALGRTSGSRTDTQYF.

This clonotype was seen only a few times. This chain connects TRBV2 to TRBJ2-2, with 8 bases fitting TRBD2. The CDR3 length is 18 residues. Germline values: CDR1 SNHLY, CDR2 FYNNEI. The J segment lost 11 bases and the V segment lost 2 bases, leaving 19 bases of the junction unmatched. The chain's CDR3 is CASSELALIAGSAEELFF. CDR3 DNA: TGTGCCAGCAGTGAACTTGCTCTGATAGCGGGGAGCGCCGAAGAGCTGTTTTTT. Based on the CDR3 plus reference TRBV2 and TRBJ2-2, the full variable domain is EPEVTQTPSHQVTQMGQEVILRCVPISNHLYFYWYRQILGQKVEFLVSFYNNEISEKSEIFDDQFSVERPDGSNFTLKIRSTKLEDSAMYFCASSELALIAGSAEELFFGEGSRLTVL.

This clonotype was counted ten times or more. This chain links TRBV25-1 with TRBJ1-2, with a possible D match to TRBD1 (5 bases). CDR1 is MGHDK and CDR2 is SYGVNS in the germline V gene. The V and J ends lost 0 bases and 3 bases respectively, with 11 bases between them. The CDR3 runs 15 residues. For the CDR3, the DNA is TGTGCCAGCAGTGAATACGGCAGGGCGGACTATGGCTACACCTTC. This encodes CASSEYGRADYGYTF.

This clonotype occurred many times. CDR3 coding DNA: TGTGCCAGCACAACGGGACAGGGATTCAATCTACGGGAGCAGTACGTC. Protein product: CASTTGQGFNLREQYV. The gene calls are TRBV6-6 and TRBJ2-7; TRBD1 agrees at 9 bases. The trim removed 7 bases at V and 7 bases at J, leaving 17 bases unmatched. The length of the CDR3 is 16 residues. In germline, CDR1 is MNHNY, CDR2 SVGAGI (reference sequence).

The CDR3 sequence is CSAGLVERGTQYF. CDR3 DNA: TGCAGTGCTGGGCTAGTCGAGAGAGGTACGCAGTATTTT. The chain joins TRBV20-1 to TRBJ2-3, with D uncertain. This CDR3 has 13 residues. Germline V gene sequence: CDR1 DFQATT, CDR2 SNEGSKA (reference sequence). Trimming took off 5 bases at V and 8 bases at J, with 17 bases between the two ends.

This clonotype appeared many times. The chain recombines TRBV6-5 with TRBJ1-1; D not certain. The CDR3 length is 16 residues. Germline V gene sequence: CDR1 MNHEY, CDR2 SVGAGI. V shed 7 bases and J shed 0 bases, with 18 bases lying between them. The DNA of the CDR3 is TGTGCCAGCAAGAACCCCTGGGCAGAGATGAACACTGAAGCTTTCTTT. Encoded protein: CASKNPWAEMNTEAFF.

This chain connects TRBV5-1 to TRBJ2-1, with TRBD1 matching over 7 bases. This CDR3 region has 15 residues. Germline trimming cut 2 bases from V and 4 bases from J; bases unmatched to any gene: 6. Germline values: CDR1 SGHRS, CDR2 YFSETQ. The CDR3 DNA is TGCGCCAGCAGCTTTGAGGACAGGAATTACAATGAGCAGTTCTTC. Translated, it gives CASSFEDRNYNEQFF.